Each of the 7 T cell receptor beta chains below was sequenced from the same sample in a study of blood T cell repertoires in COVID-19. Produced via immunoSEQ multiplex PCR; TCRdb's table is partial and in-frame only. The table has about 170,000 clones, 88% seen once. Sequenced sample: peripheral blood. The receptors shown here come from a man between 50 and 59 years old who had recovered from COVID-19.

This clone was picked up one time. The chain recombines TRBV19 with TRBJ1-5, with 8 bases lining up with TRBD1. This CDR3 spans 15 amino acids. CDR1 is LNHDA and CDR2 is SQIVND in the germline V gene (reference sequence). J was trimmed by 0 bases and V by 5 bases; bases with no gene match: 3. CDR3 sequence (DNA): TGTGCCAGTAGTCTGGACAGGGCTAGCAATCAGCCCCAGCATTTT. Translating it yields CASSLDRASNQPQHF. The whole variable domain, remainder taken from reference TRBV19 and TRBJ1-5, is DGGITQSPKYLFRKEGQNVTLSCEQNLNHDAMYWYRQDPGQGLRLIYYSQIVNDFQKGDIAEGYSVSREKKESFPLTVTSAQKNPTAFYLCASSLDRASNQPQHFGDGTRLSIL.

J is TRBJ2-7 and V is TRBV18, with TRBD2 identical over 8 bases. Germline CDR1 and CDR2: KGHSH and LQKENI. Trimming removed 2 bases from V and 5 bases from J; junction bases left unmatched: 8. CDR3 size: 15 residues. CDR3 in DNA: TGTGCCAGCTCACCAGCCGGGGGGGTTCGCAACGAGCAGTACTTC. The encoded protein is CASSPAGGVRNEQYF.

The chain combines TRBV5-1 with TRBJ2-1; 13 bases line up with TRBD2. This CDR3 comprises 19 residues. V lost 0 bases to trimming and J lost 4 bases; unmatched junction nucleotides: 10. Germline values: CDR1 SGHRS, CDR2 YFSETQ. The chain's CDR3 is CASSLALGLAGVKYNEQFF. CDR3 sequence (DNA): TGCGCCAGCAGCTTGGCCCTTGGACTAGCGGGAGTAAAGTACAATGAGCAGTTCTTC.

This clone was seen more than once but under ten times. This chain links TRBV11-1 with TRBJ1-1; no firm D call. CDR3 size: 14 residues. The ends were cut back, 1 base at V and 0 bases at J, with 6 bases in the middle. Germline V lookup: CDR1 SGHAT, CDR2 FQDESV (reference sequence). DNA of the CDR3: TGTGCCAGCAGCTTAGGGACTATGAACACTGAAGCTTTCTTT. Translating gives CASSLGTMNTEAFF.

V usage is TRBV2 and J usage is TRBJ1-1, with D tentatively TRBD1 (5 bases). V was cut by 6 bases and J by 2 bases, with 16 bases left in between. In germline, CDR1 is SNHLY, CDR2 FYNNEI. The CDR3 spans 15 residues. The CDR3 protein is CASSDNRLHNTEAFF. CDR3 sequence (DNA): TGTGCCAGCAGCGACAACAGGCTCCATAACACTGAAGCTTTCTTT.

This clone has a handful of counts. V usage is TRBV7-2 and J usage is TRBJ1-2; TRBD1 might be the D (6 bases). The length of the CDR3 is 14 residues. CDR1 is SGHTA, CDR2 FQGNSA, per germline. The ends were cut back, 5 bases at V and 11 bases at J, with 21 bases in the middle. The CDR3 is CASSVLPEQGGYTF. In DNA form, the CDR3 reads TGTGCCAGCAGCGTCCTCCCGGAACAGGGCGGATACACCTTC.

This clone was observed once. This chain connects TRBV15 to TRBJ2-3, with D perhaps matching TRBD2 (5 bases). Between the trimmed V and J ends, which lost 2 bases and 4 bases, there was a span of 19 bases. The CDR3 runs to 17 residues. CDR1 LNHNV and CDR2 YYDKDF come from the germline V gene (reference sequence). CDR3 coding DNA: TGTGCCACCAGCAGACCGTTATCCTTAGAGAGGGCAGATACGCAGTATTTT. Its protein product is CATSRPLSLERADTQYF.